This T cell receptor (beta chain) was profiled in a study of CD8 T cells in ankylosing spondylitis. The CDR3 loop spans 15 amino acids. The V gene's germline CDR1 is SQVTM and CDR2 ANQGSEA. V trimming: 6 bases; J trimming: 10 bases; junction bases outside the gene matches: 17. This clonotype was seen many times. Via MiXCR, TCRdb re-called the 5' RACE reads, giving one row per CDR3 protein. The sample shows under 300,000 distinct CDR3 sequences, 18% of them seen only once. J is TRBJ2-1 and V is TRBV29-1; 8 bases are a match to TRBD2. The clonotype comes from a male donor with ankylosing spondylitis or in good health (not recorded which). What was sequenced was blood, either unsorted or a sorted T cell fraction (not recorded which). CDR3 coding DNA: TGCAGCGTCACCTCCAATCCCGGACTAGCCCGGGAGCAGTTCTTC. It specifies CSVTSNPGLAREQFF.